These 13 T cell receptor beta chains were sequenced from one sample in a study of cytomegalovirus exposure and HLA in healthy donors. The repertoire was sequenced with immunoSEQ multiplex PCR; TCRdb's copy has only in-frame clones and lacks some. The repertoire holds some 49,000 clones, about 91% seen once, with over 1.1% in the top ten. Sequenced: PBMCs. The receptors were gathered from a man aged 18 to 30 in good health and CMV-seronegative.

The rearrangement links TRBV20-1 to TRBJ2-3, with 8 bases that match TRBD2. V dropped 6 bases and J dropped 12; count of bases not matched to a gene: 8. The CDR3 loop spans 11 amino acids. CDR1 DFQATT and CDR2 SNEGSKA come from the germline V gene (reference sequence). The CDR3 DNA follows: TGCAGTGCCAATCCGGGACTAGTACAGTATTTT. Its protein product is CSANPGLVQYF.

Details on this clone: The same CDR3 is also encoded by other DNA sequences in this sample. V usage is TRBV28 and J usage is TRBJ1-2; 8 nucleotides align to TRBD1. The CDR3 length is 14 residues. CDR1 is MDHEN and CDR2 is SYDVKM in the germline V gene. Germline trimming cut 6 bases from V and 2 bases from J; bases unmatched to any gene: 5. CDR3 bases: TGTGCCAGCAGAGGACAGGGAACCAACTATGGCTACACCTTC. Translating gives CASRGQGTNYGYTF.

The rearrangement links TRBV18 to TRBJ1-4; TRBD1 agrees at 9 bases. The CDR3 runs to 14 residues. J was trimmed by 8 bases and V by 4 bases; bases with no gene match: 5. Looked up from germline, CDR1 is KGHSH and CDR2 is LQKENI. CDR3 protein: CASSLQGAEEKLFF. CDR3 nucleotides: TGTGCCAGCTCACTACAGGGGGCTGAGGAAAAACTGTTTTTT.

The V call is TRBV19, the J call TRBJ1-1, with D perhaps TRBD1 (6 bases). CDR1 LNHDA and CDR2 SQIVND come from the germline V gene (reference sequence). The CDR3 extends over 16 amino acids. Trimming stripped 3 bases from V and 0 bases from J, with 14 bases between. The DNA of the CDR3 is TGTGCCAGTAGTATCCTTGGGGGCTCCATGAACACTGAAGCTTTCTTT. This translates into CASSILGGSMNTEAFF.

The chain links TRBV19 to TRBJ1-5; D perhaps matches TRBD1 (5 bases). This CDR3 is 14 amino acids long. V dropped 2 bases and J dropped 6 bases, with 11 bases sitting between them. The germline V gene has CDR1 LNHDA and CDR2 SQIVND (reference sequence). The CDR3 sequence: CASSISFDSQPQHF. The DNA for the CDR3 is TGTGCCAGTAGTATAAGTTTTGACAGTCAGCCCCAGCATTTT.

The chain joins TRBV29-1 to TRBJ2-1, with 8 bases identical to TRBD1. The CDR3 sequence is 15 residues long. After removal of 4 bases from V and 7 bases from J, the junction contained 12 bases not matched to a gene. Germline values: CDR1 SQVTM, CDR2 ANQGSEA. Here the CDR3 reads CSVARRTGYLNEQFF. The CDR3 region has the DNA TGCAGCGTTGCCCGGAGGACAGGGTATTTGAATGAGCAGTTCTTC.

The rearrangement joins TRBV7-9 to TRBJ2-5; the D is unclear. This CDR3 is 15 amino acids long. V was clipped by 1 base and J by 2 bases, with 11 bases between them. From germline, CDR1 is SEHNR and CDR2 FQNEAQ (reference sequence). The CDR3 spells CASSLGAALQETQYF. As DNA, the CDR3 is TGTGCCAGCAGCTTAGGGGCAGCTCTACAAGAGACCCAGTACTTC. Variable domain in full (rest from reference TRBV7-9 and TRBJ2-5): DTGVSQNPRHKITKRGQNVTFRCDPISEHNRLYWYRQTLGQGPEFLTYFQNEAQLEKSRLLSDRFSAERPKGSFSTLEIQRTEQGDSAMYLCASSLGAALQETQYFGPGTRLLVL.

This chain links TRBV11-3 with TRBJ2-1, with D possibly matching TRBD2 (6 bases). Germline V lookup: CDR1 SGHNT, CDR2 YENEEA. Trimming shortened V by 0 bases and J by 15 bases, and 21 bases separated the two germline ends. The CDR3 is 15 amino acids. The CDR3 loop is CASSLEGPPAGRGFF. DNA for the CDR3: TGTGCCAGCAGCTTAGAGGGCCCCCCGGCGGGAAGGGGGTTCTTC. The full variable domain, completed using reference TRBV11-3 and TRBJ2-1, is EAGVVQSPRYKIIEKKQPVAFWCNPISGHNTLYWYLQNLGQGPELLIRYENEEAVDDSQLPKDRFSAERLKGVDSTLKIQPAELGDSAVYLCASSLEGPPAGRGFFGPGTRLTVL.

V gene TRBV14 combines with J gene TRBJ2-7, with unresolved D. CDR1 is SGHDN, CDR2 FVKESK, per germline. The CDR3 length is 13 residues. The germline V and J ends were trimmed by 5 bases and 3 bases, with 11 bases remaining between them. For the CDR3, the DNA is TGTGCCAGCAGCATCCGACATAACTACGAGCAGTACTTC. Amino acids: CASSIRHNYEQYF.

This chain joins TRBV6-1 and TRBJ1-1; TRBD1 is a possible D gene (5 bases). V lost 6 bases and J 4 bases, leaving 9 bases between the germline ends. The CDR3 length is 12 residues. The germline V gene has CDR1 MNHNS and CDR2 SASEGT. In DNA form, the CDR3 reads TGTGCCAGCAGGATAAGGGGCACTGAAGCTTTCTTT. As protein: CASRIRGTEAFF.

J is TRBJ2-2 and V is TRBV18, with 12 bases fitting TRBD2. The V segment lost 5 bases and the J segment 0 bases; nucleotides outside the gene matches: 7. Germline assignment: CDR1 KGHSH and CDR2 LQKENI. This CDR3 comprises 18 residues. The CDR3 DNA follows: TGTGCCAGCTCAATTGGACTAGCGGGGTCCACGAACACCGGGGAGCTGTTTTTT. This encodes CASSIGLAGSTNTGELFF.

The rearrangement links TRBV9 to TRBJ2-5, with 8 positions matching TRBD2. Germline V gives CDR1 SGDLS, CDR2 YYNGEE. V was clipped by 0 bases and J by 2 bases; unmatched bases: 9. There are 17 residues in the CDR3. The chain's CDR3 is CASSVAGGTTGQETQYF. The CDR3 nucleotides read TGTGCCAGCAGCGTAGCGGGAGGGACGACGGGGCAAGAGACCCAGTACTTC.

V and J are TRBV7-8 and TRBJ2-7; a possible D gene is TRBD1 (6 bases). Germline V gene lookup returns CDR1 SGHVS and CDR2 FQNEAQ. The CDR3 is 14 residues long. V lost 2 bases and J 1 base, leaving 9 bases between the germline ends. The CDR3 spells CASSLRDNSYEQYF. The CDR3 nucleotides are TGTGCCAGCAGCTTAAGGGACAATTCCTACGAGCAGTACTTC.